This T cell receptor beta chain was observed in a study of blood T cells in healthy people across ages. Overall study results and limits: More naive CD4+ cells and higher diversity marked long-lived donors relative to aged donors. From one million sequenced T cells, diversity estimates were lower bounds.

This clonotype has just a few counts. What it recognizes is unknown. Through a sample-barcoded 5' primer and a J-beta primer mix, a second PCR was run for roughly 7 to 12 cycles. TCRdb analysed the 5' RACE reads with MiXCR anew, one entry per CDR3 protein. Here the sample spans about a million distinct CDR3 sequences, about 53% being singletons. The sequencing sample was made of blood. The TCR sequence derives from a woman aged 55-70 years in good health.

The CDR3 reads CSASSPRTGNTEAFF. The CDR3 coding sequence is TGCAGTGCTAGTAGTCCCCGGACGGGGAACACTGAAGCTTTCTTT. The chain couples TRBV20-1 to TRBJ1-1; D not certain. CDR1 is DFQATT, CDR2 SNEGSKA, per germline (reference sequence). V dropped 3 bases and J dropped 1 base, with 15 bases sitting between them. The CDR3 consists of 15 residues.